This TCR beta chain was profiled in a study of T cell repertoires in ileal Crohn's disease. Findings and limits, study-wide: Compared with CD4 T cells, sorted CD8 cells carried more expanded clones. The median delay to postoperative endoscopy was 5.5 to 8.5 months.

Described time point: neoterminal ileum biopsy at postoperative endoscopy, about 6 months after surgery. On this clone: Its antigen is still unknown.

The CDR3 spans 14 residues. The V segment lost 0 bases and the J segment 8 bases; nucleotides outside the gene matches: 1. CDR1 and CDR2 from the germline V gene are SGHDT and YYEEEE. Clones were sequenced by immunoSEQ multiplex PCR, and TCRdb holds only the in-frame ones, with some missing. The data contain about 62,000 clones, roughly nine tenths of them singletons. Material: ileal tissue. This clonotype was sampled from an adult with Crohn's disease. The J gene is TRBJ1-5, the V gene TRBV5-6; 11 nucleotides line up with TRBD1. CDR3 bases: TGTGCCAGCAGCTTGGGGACAGGGGGCAAGCCCCAGCATTTT. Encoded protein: CASSLGTGGKPQHF.